This T cell receptor (beta chain) emerged from a study of identical twins. There are 17 residues in the CDR3. Germline loops: CDR1 LGHDT, CDR2 YNNKEL (reference sequence). Trimming removed 0 bases from V and 1 base from J, with 15 bases in between. The table lists this clonotype with many counts. One entry per CDR3 protein, called by TCRdb with MiXCR from the 5' RACE reads. The table lists about 290,000 distinct CDR3 sequences, roughly 9.7% of them singletons, with around 7.1% in the top ten. The same sample was also used in a study of yellow fever vaccine responses in identical twins.

V is TRBV3-1 and J is TRBJ1-1; the D is unclear. Material: CD8+ T cells sorted from blood. The sequence was collected from a woman under 30 in good health. This CDR3 is CASSQEVAATKNTEAFF. The CDR3 DNA follows: TGTGCCAGCAGCCAAGAGGTAGCAGCGACTAAGAACACTGAAGCTTTCTTT.